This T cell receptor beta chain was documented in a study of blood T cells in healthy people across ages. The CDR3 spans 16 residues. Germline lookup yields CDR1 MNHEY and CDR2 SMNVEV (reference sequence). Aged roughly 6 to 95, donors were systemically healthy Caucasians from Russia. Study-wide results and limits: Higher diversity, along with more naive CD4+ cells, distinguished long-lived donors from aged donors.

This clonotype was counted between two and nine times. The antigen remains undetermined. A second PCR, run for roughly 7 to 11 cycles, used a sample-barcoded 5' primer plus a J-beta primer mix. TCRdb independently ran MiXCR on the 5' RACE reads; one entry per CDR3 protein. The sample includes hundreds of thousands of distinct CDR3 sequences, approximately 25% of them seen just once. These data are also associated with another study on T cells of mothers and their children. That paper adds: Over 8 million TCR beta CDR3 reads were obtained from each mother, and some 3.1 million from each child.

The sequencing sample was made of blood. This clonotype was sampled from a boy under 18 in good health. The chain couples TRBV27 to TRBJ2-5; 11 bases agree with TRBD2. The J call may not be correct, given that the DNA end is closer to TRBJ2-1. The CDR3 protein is CASSSLSGRDGNEQFF. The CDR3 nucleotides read TGTGCCAGCAGTTCCCTTAGCGGGAGGGATGGCAATGAGCAGTTCTTC.